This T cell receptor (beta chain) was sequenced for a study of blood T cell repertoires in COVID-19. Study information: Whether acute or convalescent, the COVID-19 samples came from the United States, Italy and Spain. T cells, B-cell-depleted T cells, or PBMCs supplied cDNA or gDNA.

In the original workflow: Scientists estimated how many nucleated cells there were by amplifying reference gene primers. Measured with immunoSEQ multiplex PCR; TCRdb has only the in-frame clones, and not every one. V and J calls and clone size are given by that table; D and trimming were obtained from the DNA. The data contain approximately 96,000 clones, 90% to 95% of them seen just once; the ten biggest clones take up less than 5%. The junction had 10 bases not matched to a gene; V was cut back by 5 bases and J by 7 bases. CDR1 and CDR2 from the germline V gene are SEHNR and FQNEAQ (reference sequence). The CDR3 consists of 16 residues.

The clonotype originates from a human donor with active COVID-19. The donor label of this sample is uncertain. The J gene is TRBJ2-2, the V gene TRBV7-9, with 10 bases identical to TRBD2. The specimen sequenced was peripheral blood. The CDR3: CASSPRTSGGVGELFF. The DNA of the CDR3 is TGTGCCAGCAGCCCACGGACTAGCGGAGGGGTCGGGGAGCTGTTTTTT.